The 6 T cell receptor beta chains in this list originate from one sample, sequenced in a study of Ad26.COV2.S vaccination and SARS-CoV-2 variants. Method: immunoSEQ multiplex PCR; TCRdb's copy keeps in-frame clones and lacks some. This sample has 300,000 to 350,000 clones, with 88% found just once. Described treatment: some 20 received Ad26.COV2.S at low or high dose, single or two shots; roughly 5 received placebo; per-sample allocation not given. Sampling was done on day 63 after the first vaccine or placebo injection. Sequencing used peripheral blood, obtained in a trial of Ad26.COV2.S vaccine versus placebo. The receptors stem from a person between 18 and 65 years old who received the Ad26.COV2.S COVID-19 vaccine or a placebo.

This clone occurred a few times. The chain employs TRBV3-1 (or the pseudogene TRBV3-2) and TRBJ1-1; D ambiguous. The V gene lost 2 bases and the J gene lost 6 bases, with 10 bases spanning the gap. Germline CDR1 LGHDT, CDR2 YNNKEL (reference sequence). CDR3 size: 13 residues. CDR3 region: CASSQSGDPEAFF. The CDR3 bases are TGTGCCAGCAGCCAATCCGGGGATCCTGAAGCTTTCTTT.

The V call is TRBV28, the J call TRBJ2-1; 11 bases align to TRBD1. Trimming took 2 bases from V and 5 from J; bases not matched to a gene: 5. Germline lookup yields CDR1 MDHEN and CDR2 SYDVKM. The CDR3 is 16 residues long. CDR3 amino acids: CASSLRRTGGHNEQFF. CDR3 DNA sequence: TGTGCCAGCAGTTTACGCCGGACAGGGGGCCACAATGAGCAGTTCTTC.

This clone came up once. The V and J genes are TRBV19 and TRBJ1-2; maybe TRBD1 (5 bases). This CDR3 has 15 residues. In germline, CDR1 is LNHDA, CDR2 SQIVND (reference sequence). Trimming removed 4 bases at V and 5 bases at J, with 17 bases between. The CDR3 reads CASSNEWQGDYGYTF. The CDR3 bases are TGTGCCAGTAGTAACGAGTGGCAGGGTGATTATGGCTACACCTTC.

This clone was counted a few times. The chain is built from TRBV19 and TRBJ1-2; D gene ambiguous. The V gene lost 6 bases and the J gene lost 3 bases, with 5 bases spanning the gap. CDR3 size: 11 residues. Germline CDR1 reads LNHDA; CDR2 reads SQIVND (reference sequence). CDR3 region: CASRLDYGYTF. Here the CDR3 DNA reads TGTGCCAGTAGGTTGGACTATGGCTACACCTTC.

The chain couples TRBV6-5 to TRBJ2-3, with a tentative D call TRBD1 (6 bases). CDR3 length equals 13 residues. Trimming removed 6 bases at V and 2 bases at J, with 9 bases between. In germline, CDR1 is MNHEY, CDR2 SVGAGI. CDR3 sequence: CASRQGYTDTQYF. The CDR3 nucleotides read TGTGCCAGCAGACAGGGATACACAGATACGCAGTATTTT.

This clone has just one count. The rearrangement uses TRBV19 and TRBJ1-4, with 10 bases lining up with TRBD1. Losses at the gene ends were 4 bases for V and 5 bases for J; bases not matched to a gene: 4. This CDR3 contains 15 residues. CDR1 LNHDA and CDR2 SQIVND come from the germline V gene (reference sequence). The CDR3 region is CASSKMGQGNEKLFF. Here the CDR3 DNA reads TGTGCCAGTAGTAAAATGGGACAGGGGAATGAAAAACTGTTTTTT.